A selection of T cell receptor beta chains follows, all from one sample in a study of T cells after yellow fever vaccination. TCRdb used MiXCR to reprocess the 5' RACE reads, holding one entry per CDR3 protein. The data show a few hundred thousand distinct CDR3 sequences, about 7.1% seen once. The sequencing here drew on CD4+ T cells sorted from PBMCs, taken 15 days after the yellow fever booster vaccination. These receptors were obtained from a man younger than 40 who received the YFV17D yellow fever vaccine. Each CDR3 is given with its conserved first and last residue. The D gene is left open where the match is weak. Size tells how often a clone was seen (once, few, many) or the class of an expanded clone, and some rows leave it out.

CDR3 DNA | CDR3 protein | D gene | J gene | V gene | clone size
TGTGCCAGCAGCTCCTCGGAGGTCACCGGGGAGCTGTTTTTT | CASSSSEVTGELFF | NA | TRBJ2-2 | TRBV5-4 | few
TGTGCCACCAGCCGGACTAGCGGGATCGATACGCAGTATTTT | CATSRTSGIDTQYF | TRBD2 | TRBJ2-3 | TRBV15 | few
TGTGCCAGCAGCTTAGTTGACACCTTGTCTGGAAACACCATATATTTT | CASSLVDTLSGNTIYF | NA | TRBJ1-3 | TRBV7-8 | many
TGTGCCAGCAGTAGCGAGACGAACACCGGGGAGCTGTTTTTT | CASSSETNTGELFF | NA | TRBJ2-2 | TRBV7-6 | NA
TGTGCCAGCAGCTTACTACGCGGGGCTAGGTACGAGCAGTACTTC | CASSLLRGARYEQYF | NA | TRBJ2-7 | TRBV7-9 | few
TGTGCCAGCACCGCTTGGGGGGGCCCGTTCTACAATGAGCAGTTCTTC | CASTAWGGPFYNEQFF | NA | TRBJ2-1 | TRBV6-1 | many
TGTGCTAGCAGCTTAACTGAGCCCGGGGAGCTGTTTTTT | CASSLTEPGELFF | NA | TRBJ2-2 | TRBV7-7 | few
TGTGCCAGCAGCTTGGAACCTACGGGACCCCCGTCGGCCACTGAAGCTTTCTTT | CASSLEPTGPPSATEAFF | NA | TRBJ1-1 | TRBV5-5 | many
TGTGCCAGCAGCGCGTCCATGTTAAGGGCCGGGGAGCTGTTTTTT | CASSASMLRAGELFF | NA | TRBJ2-2 | TRBV7-2 | few
TGTGCCATCAGTGAATCCACGGGAGGGCCCGGAGATACGCAGTATTTT | CAISESTGGPGDTQYF | TRBD2 | TRBJ2-3 | TRBV10-3 | few